This TCR beta chain came from a study of naive and memory T cell subsets. Overall study findings and caveats: TCR transcript changes with activation or differentiation may affect this RNA method.

Germline CDR1 and CDR2: MGHRA and YSYEKL. CDR3 length: 15 residues. Deletions cut 3 bases from V and 0 bases from J, with 10 bases between. This clonotype was observed at least ten times. The antigen remains undetermined. The library had UMIs added by 3' ligation of an oligonucleotide to TCR cDNA. Unsorted total RNA, about 1 to 1,100 ng, was DNase treated before reverse transcription. Ligated cDNA underwent four rounds of PCR with nested alpha and beta constant region primers and SP2. TCRdb ran MiXCR on the 5' RACE reads and lists one entry per CDR3 protein. The sample records tens of thousands of distinct CDR3 sequences, around 4.7% being singletons.

The clonotype comes from a female donor in good health. The rearrangement links TRBV4-1 to TRBJ2-3; D call uncertain. For the CDR3, the DNA is TGCGCCAGCAGCCACCACGGAACTAGCACAGATACGCAGTATTTT. Translated: CASSHHGTSTDTQYF.